Below are 29 T cell receptor beta chains sequenced from a single sample in a study of blood T cell repertoires in COVID-19. Data came from immunoSEQ multiplex PCR; TCRdb stores just in-frame clones and leaves some out. The sample has about 320,000 clones; around nine tenths are singletons. The sample was PBMCs or T cells enriched from blood (not recorded which). These receptors originate from a woman in her thirties who had been exposed to COVID-19.

V gene TRBV3-1 (or the pseudogene TRBV3-2) combines with J gene TRBJ2-3; 8 bases map to TRBD2. V was clipped by 4 bases and J by 4 bases; unmatched bases: 7. Germline-derived CDR1 and CDR2 are LGHDT and YNNKEL (reference sequence). The CDR3 consists of 15 residues. CDR3 loop: CASSPPGRGADTQYF. The CDR3 DNA is TGTGCCAGCAGCCCCCCTGGGCGGGGGGCAGATACGCAGTATTTT.

V and J are TRBV5-1 and TRBJ2-1; TRBD2 aligns across 11 bases. The germline CDR1 and CDR2 sequences are SGHRS and YFSETQ. V trimming: 2 bases; J trimming: 4 bases; junction bases outside the gene matches: 5. The CDR3 has 16 residues. This chain's CDR3 is CASSFTSGGGYNEQFF. The CDR3 DNA reads TGCGCCAGCAGCTTCACTAGCGGGGGAGGGTACAATGAGCAGTTCTTC. The complete variable domain, with remaining parts taken from reference TRBV5-1 and TRBJ2-1, reads KAGVTQTPRYLIKTRGQQVTLSCSPISGHRSVSWYQQTPGQGLQFLFEYFSETQRNKGNFPGRFSGRQFSNSRSEMNVSTLELGDSALYLCASSFTSGGGYNEQFFGPGTRLTVL.

The chain combines TRBV7-9 with TRBJ2-7; TRBD1 matches 7 bases. The J segment lost 5 bases and the V segment lost 0 bases, leaving 4 bases of the junction unmatched. The CDR3 is 14 amino acids. The V gene's germline CDR1 is SEHNR and CDR2 FQNEAQ (reference sequence). CDR3 coding DNA: TGTGCCAGCAGCTTAGCTAGGGGGCGCGACGAGCAGTACTTC. Translation gives CASSLARGRDEQYF.

This clone was recorded once. The DNA of the CDR3 is TGTGCCATCAGTACCCTAACTAGCGGGGGAATAGATACGCAGTATTTT. As protein: CAISTLTSGGIDTQYF. The chain employs TRBV10-3 and TRBJ2-3; 11 bases are a match to TRBD2. CDR3 length: 16 residues. Per germline, CDR1 ENHRY and CDR2 SYGVKD. The junction had 9 bases not matched to a gene; V was cut back by 5 bases and J by 5 bases.

The genes are TRBV27 and TRBJ1-3, with TRBD1 matching 9 bases. Looked up from germline, CDR1 is MNHEY and CDR2 is SMNVEV (reference sequence). This CDR3 is built from 15 residues. The trim removed 3 bases at V and 7 bases at J, leaving 7 bases unmatched. CDR3 DNA sequence: TGTGCCAGCAGTTTTCGACAGGGGGGCGTGAACACCATATATTTT. Translation gives CASSFRQGGVNTIYF.

The chain couples TRBV27 to TRBJ1-2; perhaps TRBD1 as D (6 bases). The CDR3 contains 14 residues. Germline CDR1 MNHEY, CDR2 SMNVEV (reference sequence). The V end lost 5 bases, the J end lost 7 bases, and 17 bases lay between the germline ends. CDR3 region: CASSPTGPRGGYTF. The CDR3 DNA reads TGTGCCAGCAGTCCTACAGGGCCCCGGGGTGGCTACACCTTC.

The chain is built from TRBV19 and TRBJ1-1; D is perhaps TRBD1 (6 bases). Germline loops: CDR1 LNHDA, CDR2 SQIVND (reference sequence). The CDR3 contains 15 residues. V gave up 9 bases and J gave up 1 base, with 18 bases separating them. CDR3 protein: CASLRTGQPNTEAFF. CDR3 sequence (DNA): TGTGCCAGCCTTCGGACCGGACAGCCGAACACTGAAGCTTTCTTT. The entire variable domain, with the rest obtained from reference TRBV19 and TRBJ1-1, is as follows: DGGITQSPKYLFRKEGQNVTLSCEQNLNHDAMYWYRQDPGQGLRLIYYSQIVNDFQKGDIAEGYSVSREKKESFPLTVTSAQKNPTAFYLCASLRTGQPNTEAFFGQGTRLTVV.

The genes are TRBV7-9 and TRBJ2-3; 9 positions agree with TRBD2. The CDR3 has 14 amino acids. Trimming removed 1 base from V and 4 bases from J; junction bases left unmatched: 0. In germline, CDR1 is SEHNR, CDR2 FQNEAQ (reference sequence). The CDR3 coding sequence is TGTGCCAGCAGCTTAGTAGCGGGGGCAGATACGCAGTATTTT. It specifies CASSLVAGADTQYF.

This chain links TRBV4-3 with TRBJ2-7; D ambiguous. The V and J ends lost 0 bases and 6 bases respectively, with 9 bases between them. This CDR3 contains 13 residues. The germline V gene encodes CDR1 LGHNA and CDR2 YSLEER. CDR3 coding DNA: TGCGCCAGCAGCCAAGATTCGGGTACCGAGCAGTACTTC. Its translation: CASSQDSGTEQYF.

This clone was detected a few times. The CDR3 loop reads CASTGETQYF. The CDR3 region has the DNA TGTGCCAGCACAGGGGAGACCCAGTACTTC. The chain employs TRBV2 and TRBJ2-5; D possibly corresponds to TRBD1 (5 bases). Trimming pared 7 bases from V and 5 bases from J, leaving 5 bases between. This CDR3 has 10 residues. Germline V gene data show CDR1 as SNHLY and CDR2 as FYNNEI.

This clone appeared a few times. The rearrangement uses TRBV7-9 and TRBJ2-6; 12 nucleotides match TRBD1. V trimming: 6 bases; J trimming: 5 bases; junction bases outside the gene matches: 14. Germline lookup yields CDR1 SEHNR and CDR2 FQNEAQ (reference sequence). The CDR3 runs 19 residues. CDR3 DNA: TGTGCCAGCAGTCCCCGGGACAGGGGGCCAACCTACTGGGCCAACGTCCTGACTTTC. This sequence encodes CASSPRDRGPTYWANVLTF. Drawing the rest from reference TRBV7-9 and TRBJ2-6, the complete variable domain is DTGVSQNPRHKITKRGQNVTFRCDPISEHNRLYWYRQTLGQGPEFLTYFQNEAQLEKSRLLSDRFSAERPKGSFSTLEIQRTEQGDSAMYLCASSPRDRGPTYWANVLTFGAGSRLTVL.

The V call is TRBV25-1, the J call TRBJ1-4; D remains unclear. Germline V lookup: CDR1 MGHDK, CDR2 SYGVNS. The length of the CDR3 is 16 residues. The V gene lost 0 bases and the J gene lost 7 bases, with 15 bases spanning the gap. CDR3 nucleotide sequence: TGTGCCAGCAGTGAATATTCGACGGGGTTTGGTGAAAAACTGTTTTTT. Translating it yields CASSEYSTGFGEKLFF.

The V call is TRBV6-5, the J call TRBJ1-4, with 10 nucleotides matching TRBD1. Trimming cost V 5 bases and J 7 bases; bases outside gene matches: 4. The germline V gene has CDR1 MNHEY and CDR2 SVGAGI. This CDR3 is built from 14 residues. CDR3 loop: CASSPRTGGEKLFF. Here the CDR3 DNA reads TGTGCCAGCAGTCCTAGGACAGGGGGTGAAAAACTGTTTTTT.

This rearrangement joins TRBV18 to TRBJ2-7, with 10 bases lining up with TRBD1. The CDR3 has 17 amino acids. After removal of 2 bases from V and 5 bases from J, the junction contained 12 bases not matched to a gene. CDR1 KGHSH and CDR2 LQKENI come from the germline V gene. The CDR3 DNA reads TGTGCCAGCTCACCATACCGACAGGGGGCTAACCCCAACGAGCAGTACTTC. Translation gives CASSPYRQGANPNEQYF.

This chain uses TRBV30 with TRBJ2-5; no clear D. CDR1 GTSNPN and CDR2 SVGIG come from the germline V gene (reference sequence). CDR3 length: 14 amino acids. V was shortened by 0 bases and J by 5 bases, with 13 bases between the two germline ends. CDR3 sequence (DNA): TGTGCCTGGAGTGTGCTAGAGCTCCGTGAGACCCAGTACTTC. This encodes CAWSVLELRETQYF.

The chain recombines TRBV30 with TRBJ1-5, with D perhaps matching TRBD1 (5 bases). The germline V gene encodes CDR1 GTSNPN and CDR2 SVGIG (reference sequence). The CDR3 consists of 13 residues. The V and J ends lost 3 bases and 3 bases respectively, with 9 bases between them. The CDR3 DNA follows: TGTGCCTGGAGAGACAGTTACAATCAGCCCCAGCATTTT. This codes for CAWRDSYNQPQHF.

The chain uses TRBV4-3 and TRBJ2-3, with 11 nucleotides matching TRBD2. Trimming cost V 4 bases and J 1 base; bases outside gene matches: 7. CDR3 length: 17 residues. Germline lookup yields CDR1 LGHNA and CDR2 YSLEER. Here the CDR3 DNA reads TGCGCCAGCAGCCTTGGACTAGCGGGCGCCCGCACAGATACGCAGTATTTT. This gives the protein CASSLGLAGARTDTQYF.

The V call is TRBV5-1, the J call TRBJ2-1; the D gene is possibly TRBD2 (5 bases). This CDR3 has 16 residues. V dropped 1 base and J dropped 7 bases, with 18 bases sitting between them. Germline-derived CDR1 and CDR2 are SGHRS and YFSETQ. For the CDR3, the DNA is TGCGCCAGCAGCTTGTTTACCCGGGGAGTAGGAAATGAGCAGTTCTTC. Translation gives CASSLFTRGVGNEQFF.

The CDR3 loop reads CASSFYGSGNTIYF. The CDR3 DNA follows: TGCGCCAGCAGCTTCTACGGCTCTGGAAACACCATATATTTT. This sequence joins TRBV5-1 and TRBJ1-3; D gene uncertain. Germline V gives CDR1 SGHRS, CDR2 YFSETQ. The germline V and J ends were trimmed by 2 bases and 0 bases, with 6 bases remaining between them. The CDR3 spans 14 residues.

This rearrangement joins TRBV6-5 to TRBJ1-2; 7 nucleotides agree with TRBD1. Germline V gene sequence: CDR1 MNHEY, CDR2 SVGAGI. This CDR3 contains 14 residues. V gave up 6 bases and J gave up 4 bases; unmatched junction bases: 8. This CDR3 reads CASRTLQGSYGYTF. The CDR3 nucleotides are TGTGCCAGCAGGACTTTACAGGGGTCCTATGGCTACACCTTC.

This chain joins TRBV11-2 and TRBJ1-2, with D unresolved. This CDR3 is 13 amino acids long. Germline CDR1 SGHAT, CDR2 FQNNGV. Trimming removed 4 bases at V and 4 bases at J, with 10 bases between. DNA for the CDR3: TGTGCCAGCAGCTCACTACGAATCTATGGCTACACCTTC. The encoded protein is CASSSLRIYGYTF.

As DNA, the CDR3 is TGCGCCAGCAGCCAGTATGAGACCCAGTACTTC. Translating gives CASSQYETQYF. The chain has TRBV4-1 and TRBJ2-5, with no clear D. The CDR3 covers 11 residues. Germline loops: CDR1 MGHRA, CDR2 YSYEKL. Trimming took off 3 bases at V and 5 bases at J, with 4 bases between the two ends.

The chain is built from TRBV5-1 and TRBJ2-3; 8 bases are a match to TRBD1. This CDR3 comprises 13 residues. The junction had 5 bases not matched to a gene; V was cut back by 4 bases and J by 7 bases. CDR1 is SGHRS, CDR2 YFSETQ, per germline. In nucleotides, the CDR3 is TGCGCCAGCAGCACGGACAGGGACCATACGCAGTATTTT. Translation: CASSTDRDHTQYF.

The chain recombines TRBV9 with TRBJ2-7, with TRBD2 as a possible D gene (5 bases). Germline V gene lookup returns CDR1 SGDLS and CDR2 YYNGEE. This CDR3 spans 14 amino acids. V was pared by 4 bases and J by 5 bases, with 16 bases between. CDR3 amino acids: CASSPAGLGNEQYF. The CDR3 region has the DNA TGTGCCAGCAGCCCCGCGGGTCTTGGAAACGAGCAGTACTTC.

The chain employs TRBV5-6 and TRBJ2-7, with TRBD1 matching over 10 bases. Germline CDR1 reads SGHDT; CDR2 reads YYEEEE. V shed 5 bases and J 1 base; nucleotides not matched to a gene: 9. The CDR3 runs to 16 residues. CDR3 nucleotides: TGTGCCAGCAGGGGGACGGGACAGGGGCTTTCCTACGAGCAGTACTTC. Its translation is CASRGTGQGLSYEQYF.

The rearrangement links TRBV7-2 to TRBJ2-3; TRBD1 matches 8 bases. The CDR3 contains 16 residues. J was trimmed by 3 bases and V by 1 base; bases with no gene match: 6. Per germline, CDR1 SGHTA and CDR2 FQGNSA. Here the CDR3 reads CASSLVQGALTDTQYF. The CDR3 DNA follows: TGTGCCAGCAGCTTAGTCCAGGGGGCGCTTACAGATACGCAGTATTTT.

V usage is TRBV19 and J usage is TRBJ2-1; TRBD1 is a possible D gene (6 bases). Germline CDR1 and CDR2: LNHDA and SQIVND (reference sequence). The V and J ends lost 5 bases and 10 bases respectively, with 21 bases between them. CDR3 length: 15 amino acids. This CDR3 is CASSFSVWGTIEQFF. In nucleotides, the CDR3 is TGTGCCAGTAGTTTCAGTGTTTGGGGGACAATCGAGCAGTTCTTC.

The chain uses TRBV6-5 and TRBJ1-4; TRBD1 is a possible D gene (5 bases). Germline V CDR1 and CDR2: MNHEY, SVGAGI. The CDR3 runs to 16 residues. V gave up 0 bases and J gave up 3 bases, with 11 bases separating them. The CDR3 DNA is TGTGCCAGCAGTTACTCAGGGGCGCGAGCTAATGAAAAACTGTTTTTT. Translation gives CASSYSGARANEKLFF.

The genes are TRBV7-6 and TRBJ1-1, with D unclear. Per germline, CDR1 SGHVS and CDR2 FNYEAQ. The CDR3 extends over 13 amino acids. Trimming removed 3 bases at V and 6 bases at J, with 11 bases between. The chain's CDR3 is CASSFSEEPEAFF. CDR3 DNA: TGTGCCAGCAGCTTCAGCGAGGAACCTGAAGCTTTCTTT.